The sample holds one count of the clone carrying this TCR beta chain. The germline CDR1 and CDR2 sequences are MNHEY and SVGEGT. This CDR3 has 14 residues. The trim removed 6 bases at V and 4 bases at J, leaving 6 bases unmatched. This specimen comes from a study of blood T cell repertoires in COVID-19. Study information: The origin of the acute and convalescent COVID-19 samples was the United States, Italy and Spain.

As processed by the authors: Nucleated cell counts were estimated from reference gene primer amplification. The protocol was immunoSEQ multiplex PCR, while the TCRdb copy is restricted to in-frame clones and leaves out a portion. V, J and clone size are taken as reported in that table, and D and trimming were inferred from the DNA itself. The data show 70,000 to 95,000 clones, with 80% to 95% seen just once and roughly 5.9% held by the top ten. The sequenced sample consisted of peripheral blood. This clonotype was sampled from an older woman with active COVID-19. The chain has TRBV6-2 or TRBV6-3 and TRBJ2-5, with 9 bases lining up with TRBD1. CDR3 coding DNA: TGTGCCAGCAGCCAAACAGGGGGCTTAGAGACCCAGTACTTC. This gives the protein CASSQTGGLETQYF.